These 17 T cell receptor beta chains came from one sample sequenced in a study of cytomegalovirus exposure and HLA in healthy donors. PCR involved 60 Vbeta and 13 Jbeta primers. The data were produced by immunoSEQ multiplex PCR, yet TCRdb's version contains in-frame clones alone and is incomplete. The table lists approximately 150,000 clones, about 76% of them singletons, with 7.4% in the top ten. Material for sequencing was PBMCs. Receptor source: a male donor in good health and CMV-seropositive.

This clone showed up just a few times. This sequence joins TRBV5-4 and TRBJ2-7; 8 nucleotides agree with TRBD2. Germline-derived CDR1 and CDR2 are SGHNT and YYREEE (reference sequence). This CDR3 is 14 amino acids long. The J segment lost 2 bases and the V segment lost 3 bases, leaving 4 bases of the junction unmatched. The CDR3 DNA reads TGTGCCAGCAGCTATGGAGCGGGAGCCTACGAGCAGTACTTC. Protein: CASSYGAGAYEQYF.

The J gene is TRBJ1-5, the V gene TRBV19, with D uncertain. This CDR3 has 12 residues. V lost 5 bases, J lost 9 bases, and 11 bases lay in between. The germline gives CDR1 LNHDA, CDR2 SQIVND (reference sequence). The CDR3 here is CASSLLSGPQHF. The DNA for the CDR3 is TGTGCCAGTAGTCTCCTGAGTGGGCCCCAGCATTTT.

The rearrangement joins TRBV11-2 to TRBJ2-7, with D maybe TRBD1 (6 bases). Germline CDR1 SGHAT, CDR2 FQNNGV. This CDR3 region has 14 residues. V was trimmed by 5 bases and J by 0 bases, leaving 11 bases between them. CDR3 loop: CASSEETGSYEQYF. The CDR3 DNA is TGTGCCAGCAGCGAGGAGACAGGCTCCTACGAGCAGTACTTC.

This clone came up a few times. The gene calls are TRBV2 and TRBJ1-5; 7 nucleotides match TRBD1. This CDR3 is 16 amino acids long. The J segment lost 5 bases and the V segment lost 1 base, leaving 8 bases of the junction unmatched. CDR1 and CDR2 (germline): SNHLY, FYNNEI. CDR3 bases: TGTGCCAGCAGTGAAGATTTGGACAGGACACATCAGCCCCAGCATTTT. Residues: CASSEDLDRTHQPQHF.

CDR3: CASRPDRGDYEQYF. In DNA, the CDR3 is TGTGCCAGCAGACCTGACAGGGGGGACTACGAGCAGTACTTC. The rearrangement links TRBV27 to TRBJ2-7, with 9 bases lining up with TRBD1. V dropped 6 bases and J dropped 3; count of bases not matched to a gene: 6. Germline CDR1 reads MNHEY; CDR2 reads SMNVEV (reference sequence). The CDR3 covers 14 residues.

This clone was recorded only once. The chain couples TRBV4-3 to TRBJ2-3; D is possibly TRBD2 (6 bases). Germline V gene lookup returns CDR1 LGHNA and CDR2 YSLEER. Trimming shortened V by 1 base and J by 1 base, and 9 bases separated the two germline ends. CDR3 length equals 15 residues. CDR3 in DNA: TGCGCCAGCAGCCAAGGGGCTAGCGGCACAGATACGCAGTATTTT. This translates into CASSQGASGTDTQYF.

This chain links TRBV7-8 with TRBJ1-2; tentatively, D is TRBD1 (6 bases). V was cut by 5 bases and J by 5 bases, with 21 bases left in between. The CDR3 sequence is 16 residues long. Germline CDR1 is SGHVS and CDR2 is FQNEAQ. The CDR3 spells CASSQDRTANYYGYTF. Written as DNA, the CDR3 is TGTGCCAGCAGCCAAGACCGGACAGCTAATTATTATGGCTACACCTTC.

This sequence joins TRBV4-1 and TRBJ2-2; TRBD1 agrees at 7 bases. Trimming cost V 4 bases and J 6 bases; bases outside gene matches: 5. The germline V gene encodes CDR1 MGHRA and CDR2 YSYEKL. The CDR3 contains 14 residues. CDR3: CASSPGQAAGELFF. CDR3 DNA sequence: TGCGCCAGCAGCCCCGGACAGGCCGCCGGGGAGCTGTTTTTT.

The rearrangement links TRBV15 to TRBJ2-7, with a tentative D call TRBD2 (6 bases). Trimming removed 0 bases at V and 2 bases at J, with 23 bases between. There are 19 residues in the CDR3. Germline V gene sequence: CDR1 LNHNV, CDR2 YYDKDF (reference sequence). This CDR3 reads CATSRDRGRELEGTYEQYF. The DNA for the CDR3 is TGTGCCACCAGCAGAGATAGGGGCAGGGAATTGGAGGGAACCTACGAGCAGTACTTC.

The chain has TRBV29-1 and TRBJ2-6, with D possibly being TRBD2 (5 bases). V lost 6 bases, J lost 0 bases, and 12 bases lay in between. The germline gives CDR1 SQVTM, CDR2 ANQGSEA. The CDR3 is 15 amino acids. This CDR3 reads CSVSGSLSGANVLTF. In DNA form, the CDR3 reads TGCAGCGTGAGCGGCAGTCTCTCTGGGGCCAACGTCCTGACTTTC.

The chain has TRBV9 and TRBJ2-1; D unclear. The CDR3 has 16 residues. V was cut by 0 bases and J by 4 bases, with 14 bases left in between. Germline V gene lookup returns CDR1 SGDLS and CDR2 YYNGEE. The CDR3 sequence is CASSVEADKWYNEQFF. In nucleotides, the CDR3 is TGTGCCAGCAGCGTAGAGGCGGATAAGTGGTACAATGAGCAGTTCTTC.

This rearrangement joins TRBV29-1 to TRBJ2-5; D is perhaps TRBD2 (6 bases). V was trimmed by 7 bases and J by 1 base, leaving 16 bases between them. The CDR3 runs 14 residues. Germline CDR1 SQVTM, CDR2 ANQGSEA. DNA of the CDR3: TGCAGCGGGTCGCGAGGGACTGCCCAAGAGACCCAGTACTTC. It codes for CSGSRGTAQETQYF.

Concerning this clone itself: The identical CDR3 is also encoded by other nucleotide sequences in the sample. The J gene is TRBJ2-4, the V gene TRBV4-3; D possibly corresponds to TRBD1 (6 bases). The CDR3 runs 14 residues. CDR1 and CDR2 (germline): LGHNA, YSLEER. V was shortened by 1 base and J by 9 bases, with 13 bases between the two germline ends. DNA of the CDR3: TGCGCCAGCAGCCAAGCAGGCCAGGGGAGCATTCAGTACTTC. Protein: CASSQAGQGSIQYF.

The chain employs TRBV5-4 and TRBJ2-5, with 9 bases identical to TRBD2. The CDR3 runs to 15 residues. In germline, CDR1 is SGHNT, CDR2 YYREEE (reference sequence). The junction had 4 bases not matched to a gene; V was cut back by 2 bases and J by 2 bases. Here the CDR3 reads CASSLRAGGQETQYF. The CDR3, as DNA: TGTGCCAGCAGCTTACGTGCGGGGGGGCAAGAGACCCAGTACTTC. Drawing the rest from reference TRBV5-4 and TRBJ2-5, the complete variable domain is ETGVTQSPTHLIKTRGQQVTLRCSSQSGHNTVSWYQQALGQGPQFIFQYYREEENGRGNFPPRFSGLQFPNYSSELNVNALELDDSALYLCASSLRAGGQETQYFGPGTRLLVL.

This clone appeared a few times. The J gene is TRBJ1-4, the V gene TRBV6-5; TRBD1 might be the D (5 bases). Germline loops: CDR1 MNHEY, CDR2 SVGAGI. The CDR3 spans 15 residues. Trimming cost V 6 bases and J 8 bases, with 19 bases left between them. CDR3: CASSPSAGVKEKLFF. In nucleotides, the CDR3 is TGTGCCAGCAGCCCCTCAGCGGGGGTCAAGGAAAAACTGTTTTTT.

V is TRBV18 and J is TRBJ2-3; 8 nucleotides match TRBD1. Germline trimming cut 3 bases from V and 12 bases from J; bases unmatched to any gene: 11. The CDR3 sequence is 14 residues long. The germline gives CDR1 KGHSH, CDR2 LQKENI. The CDR3 DNA is TGTGCCAGCTCACCTGGGGCAGGGGGCGTGGGTCAGTATTTT. This gives the protein CASSPGAGGVGQYF.

CDR3 loop: CASSVVAGGGEQFF. Written as DNA, the CDR3 is TGTGCCAGCAGCGTAGTTGCTGGCGGGGGTGAGCAGTTCTTC. The V call is TRBV9, the J call TRBJ2-1; 7 bases fit TRBD2. V lost 0 bases and J lost 9; bases outside the gene matches: 6. This CDR3 spans 14 amino acids. The germline gives CDR1 SGDLS, CDR2 YYNGEE.